This passage covers 20 T cell receptor beta chains from one sample sequenced in a study of T cell responses to AZD1222 COVID-19 vaccine (dated by TCRdb to about 2021). Library preparation used the immunoSEQ multiplex PCR assay. What TCRdb holds here is the immuneACCESS table cut down to in-frame rearrangements. Part of the clones is not present; checked against another copy, under half of the missing clones reflect an unresolved V gene, and the others are unexplained. Here the sample has some 130,000 clones; 86% occur a single time. The ten largest account for 20% to 25% of the sample. This specimen's time point label, interpreted: baseline before first vaccination. The sample here was peripheral blood, taken on day 0 of AZD1222 vaccination. These receptors all come from an adult in good health.

V is TRBV7-2 and J is TRBJ2-3, with TRBD2 matching over 8 bases. The CDR3 has 15 residues. Trimming cost V 3 bases and J 2 bases; bases outside gene matches: 4. Germline V lookup: CDR1 SGHTA, CDR2 FQGNSA. The CDR3 loop reads CASSFSGVITDTQYF. CDR3 sequence (DNA): TGTGCCAGCAGCTTTAGCGGGGTTATCACAGATACGCAGTATTTT.

The rearrangement joins TRBV5-1 to TRBJ1-1; D is ambiguous. Germline CDR1 is SGHRS and CDR2 is YFSETQ. CDR3 length: 13 amino acids. Trimming left V 0 bases short and J 5 bases short, with 8 bases between. CDR3 loop: CASSLDLGTEAFF. In nucleotides, the CDR3 is TGCGCCAGCAGCTTGGATCTGGGGACTGAAGCTTTCTTT. The complete variable domain, with remaining parts taken from reference TRBV5-1 and TRBJ1-1, reads KAGVTQTPRYLIKTRGQQVTLSCSPISGHRSVSWYQQTPGQGLQFLFEYFSETQRNKGNFPGRFSGRQFSNSRSEMNVSTLELGDSALYLCASSLDLGTEAFFGQGTRLTVV.

The CDR3 region has the DNA TGTGCCAGCAGTTACTGGGGGGGGAGCTCCTACAATGAGCAGTTCTTC. Residues: CASSYWGGSSYNEQFF. The rearrangement links TRBV6-2 or TRBV6-3 to TRBJ2-1, with 7 bases aligning to TRBD2. In germline, CDR1 is MNHEY, CDR2 SVGEGT. J lost 0 bases, V lost 1 base, and 3 bases had no gene match. The CDR3 runs 16 residues.

The chain is built from TRBV5-5 and TRBJ1-2, with 8 positions matching TRBD1. There are 17 residues in the CDR3. Germline trimming cut 3 bases from V and 1 base from J; bases unmatched to any gene: 11. CDR1 is SGHKS, CDR2 YYEKEE, per germline (reference sequence). The CDR3 sequence is CASSSTGTGYFNYGYTF. The CDR3 DNA sequence: TGTGCCAGCAGCTCAACCGGGACAGGTTATTTTAACTATGGCTACACCTTC.

The DNA for the CDR3 is TGTGCCAGCAGCCCGTTACCAGATGGGAGCCGGCTATATGGCTACACCTTC. Translating gives CASSPLPDGSRLYGYTF. V gene TRBV3-1 (or the pseudogene TRBV3-2) combines with J gene TRBJ1-2; D not certain. V shed 4 bases and J shed 5 bases, with 23 bases lying between them. CDR1 and CDR2 (germline): LGHDT, YNNKEL (reference sequence). The CDR3 has 17 residues.

V gene TRBV11-2 combines with J gene TRBJ1-2, with D perhaps TRBD1 (5 bases). The CDR3 is made up of 14 amino acids. Trimming took off 5 bases at V and 4 bases at J, with 14 bases between the two ends. Germline CDR1 is SGHAT and CDR2 is FQNNGV. CDR3 residues: CASSNGTTFYGYTF. CDR3 DNA sequence: TGTGCCAGCAGCAACGGGACCACTTTCTATGGCTACACCTTC.

This clone appeared many times. The chain joins TRBV10-3 to TRBJ1-6; D perhaps matches TRBD1 (6 bases). The CDR3 runs to 13 residues. Trimming pared 8 bases from V and 3 bases from J, leaving 8 bases between. The germline gives CDR1 ENHRY, CDR2 SYGVKD. For the CDR3, the DNA is TGTGCCATCCGGGACAACTATAATTCACCCCTCCACTTT. This gives the protein CAIRDNYNSPLHF.

This clone was detected only a few times. V gene TRBV5-4 combines with J gene TRBJ2-1; D may be TRBD2 (5 bases). The V gene's germline CDR1 is SGHNT and CDR2 YYREEE (reference sequence). CDR3 length: 15 amino acids. Trimming removed 1 base from V and 5 bases from J, with 13 bases in between. The CDR3 nucleotides are TGTGCCAGCAGCTTGAGGCTAGCTGGCGACAATGAGCAGTTCTTC. Protein: CASSLRLAGDNEQFF.

This chain uses TRBV4-1 with TRBJ1-3, with 10 nucleotides matching TRBD1. After removal of 4 bases from V and 0 bases from J, the junction contained 6 bases not matched to a gene. Germline loops: CDR1 MGHRA, CDR2 YSYEKL. This CDR3 spans 17 amino acids. CDR3 residues: CASSRWTGGFSGNTIYF. CDR3 sequence (DNA): TGCGCCAGCAGCCGCTGGACAGGGGGGTTCTCTGGAAACACCATATATTTT.

The J gene is TRBJ2-5, the V gene TRBV30; a weak D match, TRBD2 (6 bases). The CDR3 is 15 amino acids. Deletions cut 7 bases from V and 5 bases from J, with 23 bases between. Per the germline V gene, CDR1 is GTSNPN and CDR2 is SVGIG (reference sequence). The CDR3 here is CASSRPSSAGETQYF. The DNA for the CDR3 is TGTGCCTCCTCTAGACCTTCTTCAGCGGGTGAGACCCAGTACTTC.

The chain combines TRBV5-4 with TRBJ2-1; D not certain. CDR1 and CDR2 (germline): SGHNT, YYREEE (reference sequence). CDR3 length equals 16 residues. Trimming stripped 0 bases from V and 1 base from J, with 11 bases between. CDR3: CASSLDPGGSYNEQFF. CDR3 nucleotides: TGTGCCAGCAGCTTGGACCCGGGTGGGTCCTACAATGAGCAGTTCTTC.

The rearrangement joins TRBV14 to TRBJ1-2, with D maybe TRBD1 (6 bases). The CDR3 has 13 amino acids. V lost 1 base and J lost 8, with 11 bases in between. Germline V gene data show CDR1 as SGHDN and CDR2 as FVKESK. For the CDR3, the DNA is TGTGCCAGCAGCCAAGTAGGGACATACGGCTACACCTTC. Its protein product is CASSQVGTYGYTF.

This rearrangement joins TRBV5-4 to TRBJ2-7; 14 bases fit TRBD2. Germline V CDR1 and CDR2: SGHNT, YYREEE (reference sequence). V trimming: 4 bases; J trimming: 4 bases; junction bases outside the gene matches: 19. This CDR3 has 20 residues. CDR3 sequence (DNA): TGTGCCAGCAGCCCTAAACCGGGACTAGCGGGGGTGGCAAGGTGGTACGAGCAGTACTTC. Translation: CASSPKPGLAGVARWYEQYF.

J is TRBJ1-2 and V is TRBV4-1; no definite D call. This CDR3 spans 21 amino acids. V was pared by 5 bases and J by 4 bases, with 35 bases between. CDR1 and CDR2 from the germline V gene are MGHRA and YSYEKL. The CDR3 DNA is TGCGCCAGCAGCTTCCGGAAAACCCAGCTCCGCGTCCCCCAGCTCCTCTATGGCTACACCTTC. Its protein is CASSFRKTQLRVPQLLYGYTF.

The CDR3 protein is CASSIDQSSGSGANVLTF. In DNA form, the CDR3 reads TGTGCCAGTAGTATAGACCAAAGCAGCGGCTCTGGGGCCAACGTCCTGACTTTC. V usage is TRBV19 and J usage is TRBJ2-6, with a possible D match to TRBD2 (5 bases). Germline V lookup: CDR1 LNHDA, CDR2 SQIVND (reference sequence). This CDR3 spans 18 amino acids. Trimming pared 0 bases from V and 0 bases from J, leaving 12 bases between.

The chain combines TRBV12-3 or TRBV12-4 with TRBJ2-2; D is undetermined. Trimming took 3 bases from V and 4 from J, leaving 3 bases between them. This CDR3 region has 12 residues. The CDR3 is CASSLGTGELFF. The CDR3 DNA reads TGTGCCAGCAGTTTGGGCACCGGGGAGCTGTTTTTT.

The chain carries TRBV2 and TRBJ1-5; tentatively, D is TRBD1 (6 bases). Germline-derived CDR1 and CDR2 are SNHLY and FYNNEI. Trimming shortened V by 7 bases and J by 6 bases, and 16 bases separated the two germline ends. CDR3 length: 14 amino acids. CDR3 sequence (DNA): TGTGCCAGCAATCCCGGGACAAGGAGTCAGCCCCAGCATTTT. It is translated as CASNPGTRSQPQHF.

V and J are TRBV7-9 and TRBJ2-5, with a weak D call TRBD2 (6 bases). Germline values: CDR1 SEHNR, CDR2 FQNEAQ (reference sequence). The CDR3 runs to 18 residues. Trimming cost V 1 base and J 1 base, with 19 bases left between them. CDR3 bases: TGTGCCAGCAGCTTAGATCCGCTTGGGGGAGGTCCCCAAGAGACCCAGTACTTC. Encoded protein: CASSLDPLGGGPQETQYF.

V usage is TRBV7-9 and J usage is TRBJ2-7, with TRBD1 matching 7 bases. Per germline, CDR1 SEHNR and CDR2 FQNEAQ (reference sequence). The CDR3 runs 15 residues. V was pared by 6 bases and J by 1 base, with 9 bases of the junction left unmatched. The CDR3 nucleotides are TGTGCCAGCAGACAAGGGGGCAGGGGATCCTACGAGCAGTACTTC. Translation: CASRQGGRGSYEQYF.

This clone was counted a single time. This chain joins TRBV14 and TRBJ1-4; D ambiguous. Germline V CDR1 and CDR2: SGHDN, FVKESK. Trimming removed 0 bases from V and 10 bases from J, with 15 bases in between. The CDR3 is made up of 15 amino acids. CDR3 coding DNA: TGTGCCAGCAGCCAAGAGAGACGCCGGGAGGGAAAACTGTTTTTT. It yields the protein CASSQERRREGKLFF.